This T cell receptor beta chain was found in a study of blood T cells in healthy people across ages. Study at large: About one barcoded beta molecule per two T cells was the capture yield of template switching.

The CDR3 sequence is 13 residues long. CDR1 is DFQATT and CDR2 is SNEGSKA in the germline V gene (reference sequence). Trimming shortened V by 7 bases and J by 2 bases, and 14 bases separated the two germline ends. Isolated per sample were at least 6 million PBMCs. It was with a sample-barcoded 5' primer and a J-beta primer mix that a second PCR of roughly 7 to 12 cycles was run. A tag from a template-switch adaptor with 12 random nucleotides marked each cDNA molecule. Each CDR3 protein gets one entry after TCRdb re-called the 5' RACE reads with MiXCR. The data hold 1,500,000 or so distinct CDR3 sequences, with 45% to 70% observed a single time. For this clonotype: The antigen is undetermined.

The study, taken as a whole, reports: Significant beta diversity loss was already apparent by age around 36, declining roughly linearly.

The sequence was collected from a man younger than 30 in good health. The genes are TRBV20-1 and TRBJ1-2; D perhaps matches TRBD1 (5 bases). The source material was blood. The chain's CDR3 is CSVWEGHNYGYTF. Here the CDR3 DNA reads TGCAGTGTGTGGGAAGGACACAACTATGGCTACACCTTC.